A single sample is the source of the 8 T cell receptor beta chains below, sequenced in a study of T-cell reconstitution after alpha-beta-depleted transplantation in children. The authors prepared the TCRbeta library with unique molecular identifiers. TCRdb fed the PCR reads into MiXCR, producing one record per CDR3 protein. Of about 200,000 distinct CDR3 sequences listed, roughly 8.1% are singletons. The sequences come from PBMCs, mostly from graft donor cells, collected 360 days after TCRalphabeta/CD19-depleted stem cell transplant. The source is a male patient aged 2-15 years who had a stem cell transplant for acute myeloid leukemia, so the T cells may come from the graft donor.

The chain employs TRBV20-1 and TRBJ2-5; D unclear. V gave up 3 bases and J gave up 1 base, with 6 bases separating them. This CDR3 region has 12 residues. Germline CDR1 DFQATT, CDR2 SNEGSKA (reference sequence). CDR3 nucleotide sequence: TGCAGTGCTAGCGCTAGCCAAGAGACCCAGTACTTC. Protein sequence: CSASASQETQYF.

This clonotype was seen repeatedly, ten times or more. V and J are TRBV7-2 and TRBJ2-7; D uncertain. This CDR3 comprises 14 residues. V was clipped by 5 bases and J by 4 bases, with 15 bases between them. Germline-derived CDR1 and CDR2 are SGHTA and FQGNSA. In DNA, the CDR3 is TGTGCCAGCAGCCTACATACGGAGTCTTACGAGCAGTACTTC. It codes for CASSLHTESYEQYF.

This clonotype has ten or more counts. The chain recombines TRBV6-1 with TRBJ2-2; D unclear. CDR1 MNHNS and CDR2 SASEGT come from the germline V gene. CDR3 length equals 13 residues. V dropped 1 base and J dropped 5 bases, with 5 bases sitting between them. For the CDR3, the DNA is TGTGCCAGCAGTGAAGGAGTAACCGGGGAGCTGTTTTTT. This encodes CASSEGVTGELFF.

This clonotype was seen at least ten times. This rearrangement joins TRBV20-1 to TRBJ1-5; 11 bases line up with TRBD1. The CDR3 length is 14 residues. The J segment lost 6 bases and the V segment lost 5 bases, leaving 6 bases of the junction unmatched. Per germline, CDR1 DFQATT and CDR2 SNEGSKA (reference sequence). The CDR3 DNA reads TGCAGTGCTCGACCCGGGACAGGGGGTCAGCCCCAGCATTTT. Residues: CSARPGTGGQPQHF.

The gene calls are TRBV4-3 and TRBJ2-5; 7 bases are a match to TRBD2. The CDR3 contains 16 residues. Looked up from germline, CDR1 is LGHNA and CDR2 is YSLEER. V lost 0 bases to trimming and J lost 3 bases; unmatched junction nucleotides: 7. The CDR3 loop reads CASSQDLAATKETQYF. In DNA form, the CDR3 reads TGCGCCAGCAGCCAAGACCTAGCGGCCACAAAAGAGACCCAGTACTTC.

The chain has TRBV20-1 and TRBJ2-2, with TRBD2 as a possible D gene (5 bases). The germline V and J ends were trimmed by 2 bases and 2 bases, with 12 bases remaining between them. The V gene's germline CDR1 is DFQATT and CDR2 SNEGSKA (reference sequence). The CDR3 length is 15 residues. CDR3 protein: CSARTLVDNTGELFF. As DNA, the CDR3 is TGCAGTGCTAGAACACTAGTCGACAACACCGGGGAGCTGTTTTTT.

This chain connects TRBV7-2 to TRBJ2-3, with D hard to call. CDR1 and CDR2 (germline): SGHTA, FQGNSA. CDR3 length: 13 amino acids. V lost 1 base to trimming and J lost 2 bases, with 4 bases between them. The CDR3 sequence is CASSLEATDTQYF. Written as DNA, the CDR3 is TGTGCCAGCAGCTTAGAGGCCACAGATACGCAGTATTTT.

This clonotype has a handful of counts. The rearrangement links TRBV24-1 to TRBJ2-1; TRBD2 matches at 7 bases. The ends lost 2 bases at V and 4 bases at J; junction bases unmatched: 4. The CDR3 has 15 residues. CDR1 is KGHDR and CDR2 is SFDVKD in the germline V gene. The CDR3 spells CATSDWREGYNEQFF. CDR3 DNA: TGTGCCACCAGTGATTGGAGGGAGGGGTACAATGAGCAGTTCTTC.